The source of this T cell receptor beta chain is a study of cytomegalovirus exposure and HLA in healthy donors (dated by TCRdb to 2016 to 2017). Looking at the study overall: According to an earlier analysis of 550 to 750 of the donors, 200 million or so T cells yielded some 110 million unique TCR beta sequences and 250 to 350 Gb of sequence data. Every discovery cohort repertoire had been produced on one sequencing platform. Of the roughly 400 genotyped donors, over 65% fell in the genetic ancestry cluster associated with self-reported Caucasian donors. Because of strong linkage in the cohort, four to six DR-DQ haplotypes were treated as single units for association and clustering. Genome-wide SNP genotypes for about 60% of the 666 donors were used in a later genetic analysis, which treated that subset as a discovery cohort. Typing coverage differed by locus: A, B, C, DRB1 and DQB1 were typed in about 620-630 donors, DQA1 in roughly 510, DPA1 in around 610, and DPB1 in just under 490. To predict cytomegalovirus infection status, the study brought together high-throughput TCR immunosequencing, statistical association of individual TCRs with disease status, and machine learning. In addition to the first cohort of approximately 650 subjects, a separate validation cohort of some 120 different subjects was used. An early release that covered around 590 HLA-typed donors contained about 300 gigabases of sequencing data and 70 million to 100 million unique TCR sequences. The study aimed to test whether cataloging public T cell receptors could reveal signatures of past pathogen exposure. In a later analysis, previously published TCR beta repertoires from hundreds of donors were re-analyzed and high-resolution HLA genotyping was added so that TCR occurrence patterns could be studied. Across around 400 genotyped donors of the cohort, an average of approximately 240,000 unique TCR beta nucleotide sequences per donor were sequenced, and approximately 17% of those sequences were non-productive. The study used immunosequencing to profile the T cell repertoires of 666 subjects and linked those repertoires to cytomegalovirus serostatus. HLA typing included class I and class II loci at four-digit resolution. Alongside the repertoire data, information on donor age, sex, ethnicity and CMV serostatus was compiled. In the later analysis, no new phenotypic data were used to find candidate immune exposures; instead, reliance was placed on TCR beta sequences and their occurrence across donors. To decide whether each TCR beta V gene segment behaved as functional or pseudogenic, an earlier analysis of some 600 of the donors relied on high-throughput TCR beta sequencing. The investigation overall reported the following: Sequencing depth was assumed to be roughly uniform across donors in the presence/absence analyses, though that assumption may not hold. Three of the identified cytomegalovirus-associated TCR beta chains were confirmed in vitro to be specific for cytomegalovirus antigens. The classifier was reported to diagnose cytomegalovirus status with high specificity and sensitivity in both the original cohort and the validation cohort. In a later genetic analysis, a missense DCLRE1C variant was associated with V-gene and J-gene trimming of TCR beta chains, and the association was replicated in an independent cohort. A cluster of highly shared sequence variants was judged likely to represent a technical artifact of the sequencing pipeline. It was suggested by the authors that the approach could potentially be generalized to other disease states and immunological phenotypes. Broadly in line with IMGT annotations, most TCR beta V segments showed up in productive rearrangements about 87% or about 30% of the time in an earlier analysis of several hundred of the donors. Compared with the roughly 720-donor mean, donors in an Asian-associated ancestry cluster had fewer N-insertions in productive TCRs, according to a later genetic analysis. Across donors, most TCR sequences were observed very rarely, whereas some public TCRs were present in many individuals. At a false discovery rate of 0.05, a later analysis linked under 20,000 TCR beta sequences to specific HLA alleles. Several of the top co-occurrence clusters appeared to be linked to parvovirus B19, influenza, CMV and Epstein-Barr virus, according to a later analysis. Correlated functional status among segregating V segments might reflect linkage disequilibrium, but an unknown experimental factor could not be ruled out. Some IMGT-functional V segments, including TRBV6-2 and TRBV6-3, could not be told apart with the 87-base-pair reads, so those segments were excluded. Most CMV-associated TCR beta chains appeared to be HLA-restricted in a later analysis, and the HLA associations seemed to be driven largely by CMV exposure. Assigning TCR associations to individual alleles was difficult when HLA alleles, especially DR and DQ, strongly co-occurred. This cohort had only TCR beta chains sequenced, and the lack of alpha or paired-chain data limited which features could be detected. Because HLA typing was unavailable for some donors at each locus, only the typed subset was used in association tests. A later analysis found that HLA-associated TCR beta chains were more clonally expanded and had lower generation probabilities than equally common non-associated chains. Some 16 rarely observed V segments, including chromosome 9 orphons, were excluded from the earlier analysis of about 600 of the donors because counts were too low. In a later analysis, TCR association rates were found to vary across HLA loci, with the most associated TCRs seen for DRB1 alleles and the fewest for HLA-C alleles. CMV serostatus was the only immune exposure information available for the cohort. A further reported finding was that TCR beta sequences accurately predicted the HLA-A and HLA-B alleles for most subjects in the first cohort. In the study, about 150 TCR beta chains were listed as associated with cytomegalovirus.

Worth noting for this clone: It lacks a known antigen. An end of the junction differs from the germline gene, which may be a read error.

The cysteine opens and the phenylalanine closes a CDR3 of 13 amino acids. Only the CDR3 DNA is retained, 39 bases long and in frame from the first base. The germline V gene (reference sequence) gives CDR1 as MNHNY and CDR2 as SVGAGI. The library came from the immunoSEQ multiplex PCR assay. For the multiplex PCR, a mixture combining 60 forward primers for TCR Vbeta segments and 13 reverse primers for TCR Jbeta segments was used. Amplification of the CDR3 region of rearranged TCR beta genes was performed with a multiplex PCR assay on genomic DNA. The amplified TCR beta libraries were sequenced on the Illumina HiSeq System as 87-base-pair reads. The original methods were these. A later analysis tallied roughly 78 million unique TCR beta chains across the 666 repertoires, and approximately 11 million of those chains were shared by two or more donors. A nearest-neighbor algorithm error-corrected the raw reads and collapsed the reads into unique sequences, merging closely related sequences to remove PCR and sequencing errors. CDR3 sequences were aligned to IMGT reference sequences to assign V, D and J gene segments. For a sequence to be retained, a match of at least six nucleotides to both a V gene segment and a J gene segment was required. Rearrangements were called productive when the CDR3 lacked stop codons and stayed in frame with V and J; all others were non-productive. Following IMGT convention, CDR3 was defined as the stretch from the second conserved V-encoded cysteine up to the conserved J-encoded phenylalanine. In an earlier analysis of just under 600 of the donors, sequences lacking an unambiguous match to a single V gene segment were excluded. In an earlier analysis of a few hundred of the donors, V segments were called functional above 56.7% productive rearrangements and were called segregating when the between-donor standard deviation exceeded 5%. A statistical classification framework was built for diagnosing cytomegalovirus status from the catalog of TCR beta chain sequences. In a later analysis, TCR nucleotide sequences were compared against IMGT/GENE-DB human TR gene sequences so that V and J genes could be assigned. Using the TCRdist pipeline, a later analysis assigned CDR3 sequences along with most-parsimonious VDJ recombination scenarios. In a later analysis, each TCR beta chain was defined by its CDR3 amino acid sequence together with its V-gene family, and reads lacking a unique V-gene family were excluded. A later analysis removed over 500 highly shared, low-generation-probability nucleotide sequences to deal with suspected cross-contamination and a sequencing artifact. For each public chain, a later analysis derived a clonal expansion index from normalized ranks of inferred template counts within each repertoire. In a later analysis, generation probabilities were computed using a VDJ recombination model fitted to out-of-frame rearrangements, and the results were checked against IGoR. A later analysis scored TCR-TCR, TCR-HLA and TCR-CMV co-occurrence with hypergeometric tests, applying a repertoire-size bias correction to TCR pairs. A later analysis estimated false discovery rates by permuting HLA or CMV assignments 20 times. In a later analysis, co-occurring TCRs were grouped using DBSCAN, and TCRdist sequence similarity was added for clustering within HLA-allele-positive subsets. For co-occurrence clustering, repertoires with fewer than 30,000 or more than 120,000 public chains were excluded, along with roughly 5 repertoires with anomalous nucleotide sharing. Not all clones reach the TCRdb copy of this immuneACCESS table, which keeps in-frame sequences only. Checked studies attribute under half of the gap to unresolved V genes and leave the rest unexplained. V and J calls and clone size are given by that table; D and trimming were obtained from the DNA. The sample table contains fewer than 200,000 clones; only one count was recorded for 75% to 85% of them. The leading ten clones occupy around 2.2% of the sample.

In total, 630 or so healthy bone marrow donors made up the cohort. Cohort members were all nominally healthy when sampled, although unrecorded immune exposures were likely present. The donor tested CMV seronegative, placing the donor among the approximately 400 seronegative members of the cohort. A peripheral blood sample was collected from each donor, and TCR beta sequencing was performed on peripheral blood mononuclear cells. The Qiagen DNeasy Blood Extraction Kit was used to extract genomic DNA from the blood cell samples. Specimen: PBMCs. The chain couples TRBV6-6 to TRBJ2-6; a tentative D match to TRBD1 spans 5 bases. This sequence was found in a woman aged 30 to 39 in good health and CMV-seronegative. The CDR3 amino acid sequence is: CASSKSGANGLTF. The DNA is TGTGCCAGCAGCAAATCTGGGGCCAACGGCCTGACTTTC.